This record concerns one TCR beta chain sequence. Antigen unknown. The junction does not match germline at one end; this may be a read error. The data were taken from a study of tissue T cells after allogeneic stem cell transplantation. Autopsy tissues included GI tract, liver, skin and lymphoid organs. The CDR3 is 15 amino acids. CDR1 is MNHEY and CDR2 is SVGAGI in the germline V gene. Assay: immunoSEQ multiplex PCR; the TCRdb copy retains only in-frame clones and omits some. The sample shows some 25,000 clones, 73% of them seen only once. Study-wide results and caveats: Across patients, clones rarely overlapped, yet motif clusters were shared tissue-specifically. Anatomically similar tissues had similar TCR repertoires within each patient. The patient cohort was small and clinically heterogeneous, with limited sampling depth.

Sequencing used tissue from the ileum, obtained at autopsy. This TCR came from a female donor of 60 years or more with lung cancer. The J gene is TRBJ2-1, the V gene TRBV6-5, with D perhaps assigned TRBD1 or TRBD2 (6 bases each). The CDR3 spells CASSPGAVSYYEQFF. The CDR3 DNA sequence: TGTGCCAGCAGTCCGGGGGCAGTCTCCTACTATGAGCAGTTCTTC.